The next 4 T cell receptor beta chains were all read from a single sample in a study of cytomegalovirus exposure and HLA in healthy donors. Using immunoSEQ multiplex PCR, the repertoire was profiled, and TCRdb retains in-frame clones only, with some absent. The sample has 100,000 to 150,000 clones; about nine tenths are singletons. Sequencing was done on a sample of PBMCs. These receptors originate from a woman under 30 in good health and CMV-seronegative.

The V and J genes are TRBV4-1 and TRBJ1-2; D not resolved. Between the trimmed V and J ends, which lost 0 bases and 7 bases, there was a span of 18 bases. Germline values: CDR1 MGHRA, CDR2 YSYEKL. This CDR3 region has 16 residues. CDR3 in DNA: TGCGCCAGCAGCCAAGACAGTCCGGGCGGGGTGGGTGGCTACACCTTC. Its translation is CASSQDSPGGVGGYTF.

The genes are TRBV27 and TRBJ2-3; D is undetermined. CDR1 MNHEY and CDR2 SMNVEV come from the germline V gene (reference sequence). V lost 3 bases, J lost 0 bases, and 13 bases lay in between. The CDR3 is 16 amino acids. In DNA, the CDR3 is TGTGCCAGCAGTTTGTTGGCCCTTTATAGCACAGATACGCAGTATTTT. This sequence encodes CASSLLALYSTDTQYF.

Regarding this clone: The sample holds other DNA sequences that translate to the same CDR3. This CDR3 is CASSLVGGKETQYF. CDR3 bases: TGCGCCAGCAGCTTGGTCGGTGGTAAAGAGACCCAGTACTTC. This chain joins TRBV5-1 and TRBJ2-5; D remains ambiguous. Trimming removed 0 bases from V and 3 bases from J, with 9 bases in between. Germline V gives CDR1 SGHRS, CDR2 YFSETQ. The length of the CDR3 is 14 residues.

V is TRBV19 and J is TRBJ1-1; D is perhaps TRBD1 (6 bases). The CDR3 totals 14 residues. V was trimmed by 8 bases and J by 1 base, leaving 14 bases between them. In germline, CDR1 is LNHDA, CDR2 SQIVND (reference sequence). The chain's CDR3 is CASETGYTNTEAFF. The CDR3 DNA follows: TGTGCCAGTGAGACAGGATACACGAACACTGAAGCTTTCTTT.